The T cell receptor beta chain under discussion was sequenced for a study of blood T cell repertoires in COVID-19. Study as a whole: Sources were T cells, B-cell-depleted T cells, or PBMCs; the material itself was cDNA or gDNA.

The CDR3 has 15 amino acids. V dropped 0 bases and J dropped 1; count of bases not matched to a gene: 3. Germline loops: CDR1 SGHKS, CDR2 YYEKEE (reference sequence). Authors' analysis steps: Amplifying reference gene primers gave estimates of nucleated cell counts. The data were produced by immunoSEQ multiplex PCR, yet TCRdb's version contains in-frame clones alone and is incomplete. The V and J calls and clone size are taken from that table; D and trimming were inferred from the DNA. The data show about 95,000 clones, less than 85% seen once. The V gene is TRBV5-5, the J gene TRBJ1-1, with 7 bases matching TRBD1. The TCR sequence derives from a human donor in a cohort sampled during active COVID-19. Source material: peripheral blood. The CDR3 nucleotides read TGTGCCAGCAGCTTGGACCCAGGGGGGAACACTGAAGCTTTCTTT. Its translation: CASSLDPGGNTEAFF.